Described below is a single T cell receptor (beta chain) sequence and its context. The data originate from a study of control samples from healthy donors and cancer patients. The assay was immunoSEQ multiplex PCR, and TCRdb's table has in-frame clones only and misses some. The table lists roughly 120,000 clones, 90% to 95% of them singletons. Trimming took 1 base from V and 8 from J, leaving 17 bases between them. Germline CDR1 and CDR2: MDHEN and SYDVKM. The length of the CDR3 is 15 residues. Sequencing input: PBMCs. The TCR was taken from a man in his fifties or sixties with head and neck cancer. V and J are TRBV28 and TRBJ1-2; D might be TRBD1 (5 bases). DNA for the CDR3: TGTGCCAGCAGTTTATTCGCAGGGCCGGGCGGCGGCTACACCTTC. This sequence encodes CASSLFAGPGGGYTF.